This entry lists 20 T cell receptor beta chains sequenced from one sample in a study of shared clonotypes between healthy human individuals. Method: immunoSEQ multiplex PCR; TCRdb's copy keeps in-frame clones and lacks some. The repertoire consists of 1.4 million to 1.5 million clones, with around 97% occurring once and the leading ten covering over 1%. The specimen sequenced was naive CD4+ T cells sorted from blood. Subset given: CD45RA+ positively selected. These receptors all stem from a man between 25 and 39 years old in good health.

This chain's CDR3 is CASSSRKETQYF. The CDR3 nucleotides are TGTGCCAGCAGTTCTAGGAAAGAGACCCAGTACTTC. V is TRBV7-2 and J is TRBJ2-5; D remains unclear. This CDR3 contains 12 residues. V shed 6 bases and J shed 3 bases, with 8 bases lying between them. Germline CDR1 is SGHTA and CDR2 is FQGNSA.

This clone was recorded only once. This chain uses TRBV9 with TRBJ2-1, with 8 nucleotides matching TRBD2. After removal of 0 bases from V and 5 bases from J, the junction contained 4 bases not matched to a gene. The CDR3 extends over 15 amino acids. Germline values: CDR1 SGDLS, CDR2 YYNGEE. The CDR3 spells CASSVAGGADNEQFF. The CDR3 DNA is TGTGCCAGCAGCGTAGCGGGAGGGGCAGACAATGAGCAGTTCTTC.

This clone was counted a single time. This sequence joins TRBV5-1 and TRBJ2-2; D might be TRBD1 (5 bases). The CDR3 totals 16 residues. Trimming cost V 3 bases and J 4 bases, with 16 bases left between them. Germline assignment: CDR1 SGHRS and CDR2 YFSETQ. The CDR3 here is CASSSQTAPGTGELFF. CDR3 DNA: TGCGCCAGCAGCTCACAGACAGCGCCGGGCACCGGGGAGCTGTTTTTT.

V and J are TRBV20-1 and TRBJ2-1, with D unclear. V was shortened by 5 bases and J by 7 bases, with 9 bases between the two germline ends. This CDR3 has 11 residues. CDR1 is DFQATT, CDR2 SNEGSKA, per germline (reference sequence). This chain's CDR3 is CSARRLNEQFF. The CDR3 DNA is TGCAGTGCTCGCAGGTTGAATGAGCAGTTCTTC.

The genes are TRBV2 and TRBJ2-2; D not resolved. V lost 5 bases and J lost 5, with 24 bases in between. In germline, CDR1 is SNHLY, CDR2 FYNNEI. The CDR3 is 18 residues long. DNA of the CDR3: TGTGCCAGCAGTTCCAGAGGTTCGGGTGTAGTTTTTACCGGGGAGCTGTTTTTT. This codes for CASSSRGSGVVFTGELFF. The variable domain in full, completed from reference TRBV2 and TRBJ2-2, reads EPEVTQTPSHQVTQMGQEVILRCVPISNHLYFYWYRQILGQKVEFLVSFYNNEISEKSEIFDDQFSVERPDGSNFTLKIRSTKLEDSAMYFCASSSRGSGVVFTGELFFGEGSRLTVL.

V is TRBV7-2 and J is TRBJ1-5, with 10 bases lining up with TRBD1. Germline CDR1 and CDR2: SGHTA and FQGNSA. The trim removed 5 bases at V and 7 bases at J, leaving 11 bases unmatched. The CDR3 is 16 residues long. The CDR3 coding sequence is TGTGCCAGCAGCCCAAAGGGACAGGGGTTGGCCCAGCCCCAGCATTTT. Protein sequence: CASSPKGQGLAQPQHF.

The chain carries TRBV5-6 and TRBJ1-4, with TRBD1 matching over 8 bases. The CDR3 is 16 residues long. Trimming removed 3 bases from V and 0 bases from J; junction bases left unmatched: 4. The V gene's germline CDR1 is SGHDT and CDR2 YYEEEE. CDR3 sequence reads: CASSYGQGATNEKLFF. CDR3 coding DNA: TGTGCCAGCAGCTATGGACAGGGTGCAACTAATGAAAAACTGTTTTTT.

The CDR3 nucleotides are TGTGCCAGCAGTTTATCCTGGACAGACTCTGGAAACACCATATATTTT. This encodes CASSLSWTDSGNTIYF. The J gene is TRBJ1-3, the V gene TRBV28, with D tentatively TRBD1 (6 bases). V gave up 1 base and J gave up 0 bases, with 10 bases separating them. This CDR3 is 16 amino acids long. The germline gives CDR1 MDHEN, CDR2 SYDVKM.

In nucleotides, the CDR3 is TGTGCCAGCTCACCTAGGATACAGGGACTAAAGAAAAGCAATCAGCCCCAGCATTTT. It yields the protein CASSPRIQGLKKSNQPQHF. The chain employs TRBV18 and TRBJ1-5; maybe TRBD1 (6 bases). Between the trimmed V and J ends, which lost 3 bases and 1 base, there was a span of 22 bases. The CDR3 extends over 19 amino acids. The germline V gene encodes CDR1 KGHSH and CDR2 LQKENI.

DNA of the CDR3: TGTGCCAGCAGCTTAGGTACGGGAGGGTACACAGATACGCAGTATTTT. It specifies CASSLGTGGYTDTQYF. This chain joins TRBV7-6 and TRBJ2-3; 8 bases fit TRBD2. Germline CDR1 SGHVS, CDR2 FNYEAQ. Trimming cost V 1 base and J 2 bases; bases outside gene matches: 5. The CDR3 is 16 amino acids.

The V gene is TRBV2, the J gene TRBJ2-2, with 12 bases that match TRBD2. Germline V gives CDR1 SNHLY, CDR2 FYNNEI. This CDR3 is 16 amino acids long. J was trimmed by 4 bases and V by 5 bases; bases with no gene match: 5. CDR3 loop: CASSQTSGRGTGELFF. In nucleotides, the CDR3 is TGTGCCAGCAGTCAGACTAGCGGGAGAGGCACCGGGGAGCTGTTTTTT.

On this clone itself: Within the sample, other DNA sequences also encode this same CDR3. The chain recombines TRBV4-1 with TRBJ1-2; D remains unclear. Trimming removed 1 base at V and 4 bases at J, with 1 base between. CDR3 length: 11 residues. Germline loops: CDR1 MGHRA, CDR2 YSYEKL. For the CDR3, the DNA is TGCGCCAGCAGCCAAGGCTATGGCTACACCTTC. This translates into CASSQGYGYTF.

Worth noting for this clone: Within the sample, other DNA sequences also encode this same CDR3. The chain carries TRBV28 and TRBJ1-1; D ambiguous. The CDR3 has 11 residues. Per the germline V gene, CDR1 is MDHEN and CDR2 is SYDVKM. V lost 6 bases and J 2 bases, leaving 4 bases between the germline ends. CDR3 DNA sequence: TGTGCCAGCAGGTTAAACACTGAAGCTTTCTTT. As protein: CASRLNTEAFF.

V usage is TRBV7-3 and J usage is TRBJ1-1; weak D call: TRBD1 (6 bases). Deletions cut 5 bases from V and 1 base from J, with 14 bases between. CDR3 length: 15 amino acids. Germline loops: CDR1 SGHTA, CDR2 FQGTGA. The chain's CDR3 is CASSPGGPGNTEAFF. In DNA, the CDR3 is TGTGCCAGCAGCCCCGGGGGGCCTGGGAACACTGAAGCTTTCTTT.

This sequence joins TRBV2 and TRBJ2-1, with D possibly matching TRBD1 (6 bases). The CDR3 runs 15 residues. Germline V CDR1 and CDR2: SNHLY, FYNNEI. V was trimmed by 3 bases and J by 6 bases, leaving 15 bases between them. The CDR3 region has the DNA TGTGCCAGCAGTGATTTCAGGGGTATTAGCAATGAGCAGTTCTTC. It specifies CASSDFRGISNEQFF. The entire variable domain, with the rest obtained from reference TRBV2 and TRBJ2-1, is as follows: EPEVTQTPSHQVTQMGQEVILRCVPISNHLYFYWYRQILGQKVEFLVSFYNNEISEKSEIFDDQFSVERPDGSNFTLKIRSTKLEDSAMYFCASSDFRGISNEQFFGPGTRLTVL.

The CDR3 loop is CASSLRQGAINEQFF. CDR3 in DNA: TGTGCCAGCAGCTTAAGGCAGGGGGCAATTAATGAGCAGTTCTTC. The chain couples TRBV7-2 to TRBJ2-1, with 8 bases fitting TRBD1. V lost 2 bases and J lost 7; bases outside the gene matches: 7. The CDR3 has 15 residues. CDR1 and CDR2 (germline): SGHTA, FQGNSA.

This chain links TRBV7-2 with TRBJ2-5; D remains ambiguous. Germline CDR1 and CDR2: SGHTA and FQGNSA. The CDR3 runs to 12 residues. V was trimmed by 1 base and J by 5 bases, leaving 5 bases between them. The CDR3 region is CASSLVLETQYF. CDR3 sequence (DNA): TGTGCCAGCAGCTTAGTTCTTGAGACCCAGTACTTC.

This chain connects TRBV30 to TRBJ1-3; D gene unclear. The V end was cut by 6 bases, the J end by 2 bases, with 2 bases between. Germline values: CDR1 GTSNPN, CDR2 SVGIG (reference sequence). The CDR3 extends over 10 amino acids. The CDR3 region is CACTGNTIYF. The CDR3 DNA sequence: TGTGCCTGCACTGGAAACACCATATATTTT. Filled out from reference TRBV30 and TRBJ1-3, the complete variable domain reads SQTIHQWPATLVQPVGSPLSLECTVEGTSNPNLYWYRQAAGRGLQLLFYSVGIGQISSEVPQNLSASRPQDRQFILSSKKLLLSDSGFYLCACTGNTIYFGEGSWLTVV.

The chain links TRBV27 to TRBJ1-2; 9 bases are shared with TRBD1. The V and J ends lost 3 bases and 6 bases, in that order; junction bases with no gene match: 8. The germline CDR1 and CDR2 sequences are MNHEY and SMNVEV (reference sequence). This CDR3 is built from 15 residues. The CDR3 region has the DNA TGTGCCAGCAGTTTGACCGCGGACAGGGGAAATGGCTACACCTTC. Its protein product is CASSLTADRGNGYTF.

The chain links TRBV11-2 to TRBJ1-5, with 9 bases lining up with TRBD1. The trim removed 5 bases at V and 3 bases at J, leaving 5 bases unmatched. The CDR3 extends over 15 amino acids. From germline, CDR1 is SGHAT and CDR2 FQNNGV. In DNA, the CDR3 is TGTGCCAGCAGCCCCCGGACAGGGGACAATCAGCCCCAGCATTTT. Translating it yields CASSPRTGDNQPQHF.